This T cell receptor beta chain was documented in a study of T cells of healthy individuals. Trimming cost V 0 bases and J 1 base; bases outside gene matches: 1. The length of the CDR3 is 16 residues. Germline V gives CDR1 SGHAT, CDR2 FQNNGV. One entry per CDR3 protein results from TCRdb running MiXCR on the 5' RACE reads. The sample lists about 53,000 distinct CDR3 sequences; approximately 15% were seen once. The receptor comes from a human donor in good health. The V and J genes are TRBV11-2 and TRBJ2-5; 11 bases are shared with TRBD2. CDR3: CASSLDSGRAQETQYF. The DNA for the CDR3 is TGTGCCAGCAGCTTAGATAGCGGGAGGGCCCAAGAGACCCAGTACTTC.